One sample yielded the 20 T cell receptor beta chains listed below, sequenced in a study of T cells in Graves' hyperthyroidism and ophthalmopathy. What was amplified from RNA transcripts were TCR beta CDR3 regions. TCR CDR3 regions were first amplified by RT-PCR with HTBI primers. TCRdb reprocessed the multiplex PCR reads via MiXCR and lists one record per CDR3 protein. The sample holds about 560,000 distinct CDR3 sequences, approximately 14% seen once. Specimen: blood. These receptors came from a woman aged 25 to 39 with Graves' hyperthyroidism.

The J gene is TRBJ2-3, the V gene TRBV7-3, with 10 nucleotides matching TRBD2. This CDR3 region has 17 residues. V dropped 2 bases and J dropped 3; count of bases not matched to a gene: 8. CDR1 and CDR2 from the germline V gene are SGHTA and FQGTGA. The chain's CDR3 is CASSLSASGRGTDTQYF. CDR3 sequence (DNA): TGTGCCAGCAGCTTATCCGCTAGCGGGAGAGGGACAGATACGCAGTATTTT.

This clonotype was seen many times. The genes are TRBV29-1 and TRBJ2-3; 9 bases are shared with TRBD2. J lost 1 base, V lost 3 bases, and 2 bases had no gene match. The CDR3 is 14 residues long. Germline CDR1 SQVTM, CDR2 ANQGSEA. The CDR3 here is CSVDEREGTDTQYF. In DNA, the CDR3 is TGCAGCGTTGACGAGCGGGAGGGCACAGATACGCAGTATTTT.

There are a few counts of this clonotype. The CDR3 nucleotides are TGCAGTGCTAGAATTTCAGGGGGCGAGCAGTACTTC. Translation: CSARISGGEQYF. V is TRBV20-1 and J is TRBJ2-7, with 7 bases that match TRBD1. Looked up from germline, CDR1 is DFQATT and CDR2 is SNEGSKA (reference sequence). V shed 2 bases and J 6 bases; nucleotides not matched to a gene: 4. This CDR3 contains 12 residues.

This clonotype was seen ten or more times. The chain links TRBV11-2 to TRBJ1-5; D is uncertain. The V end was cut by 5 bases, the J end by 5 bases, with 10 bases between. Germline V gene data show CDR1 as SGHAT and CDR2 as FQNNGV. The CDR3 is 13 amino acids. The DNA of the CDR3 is TGTGCCAGCAGCAGTAGTCGCTATCAGCCCCAGCATTTT. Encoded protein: CASSSSRYQPQHF. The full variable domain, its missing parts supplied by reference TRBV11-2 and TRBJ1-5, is EAGVAQSPRYKIIEKRQSVAFWCNPISGHATLYWYQQILGQGPKLLIQFQNNGVVDDSQLPKDRFSAERLKGVDSTLKIQPAKLEDSAVYLCASSSSRYQPQHFGDGTRLSIL.

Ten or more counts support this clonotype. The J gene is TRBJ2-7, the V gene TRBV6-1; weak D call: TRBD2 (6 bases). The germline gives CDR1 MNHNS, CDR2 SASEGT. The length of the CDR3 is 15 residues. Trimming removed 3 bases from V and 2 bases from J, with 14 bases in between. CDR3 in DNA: TGTGCCAGCAGTGAGACGGGACTGTCAACCTACGAGCAGTACTTC. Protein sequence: CASSETGLSTYEQYF.

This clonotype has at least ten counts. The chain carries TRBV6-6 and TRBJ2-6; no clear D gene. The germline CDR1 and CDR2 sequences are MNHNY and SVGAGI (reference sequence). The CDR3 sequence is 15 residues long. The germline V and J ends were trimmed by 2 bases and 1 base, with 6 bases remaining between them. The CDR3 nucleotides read TGTGCCAGCAGTTACGCAAGATCTGGGGCCAACGTCCTGACTTTC. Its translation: CASSYARSGANVLTF.

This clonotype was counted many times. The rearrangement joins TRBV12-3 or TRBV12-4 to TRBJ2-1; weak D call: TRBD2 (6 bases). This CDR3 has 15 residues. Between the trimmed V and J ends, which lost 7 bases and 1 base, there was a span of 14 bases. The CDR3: CASMIREFSYNEQFF. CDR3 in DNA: TGTGCCAGCATGATACGGGAGTTTTCCTACAATGAGCAGTTCTTC.

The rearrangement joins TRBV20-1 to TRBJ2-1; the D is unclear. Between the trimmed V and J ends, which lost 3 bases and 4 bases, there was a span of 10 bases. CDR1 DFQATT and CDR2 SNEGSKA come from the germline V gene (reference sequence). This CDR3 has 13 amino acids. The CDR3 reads CSASPTTYNEQFF. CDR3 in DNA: TGCAGTGCTAGTCCAACTACATACAATGAGCAGTTCTTC.

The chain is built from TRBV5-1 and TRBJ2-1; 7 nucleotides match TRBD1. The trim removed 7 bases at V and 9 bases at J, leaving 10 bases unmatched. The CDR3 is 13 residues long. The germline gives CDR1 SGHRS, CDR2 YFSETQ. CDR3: CASFRGKGGEQFF. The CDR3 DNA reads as TGCGCCAGCTTCAGGGGGAAGGGTGGTGAGCAGTTCTTC.

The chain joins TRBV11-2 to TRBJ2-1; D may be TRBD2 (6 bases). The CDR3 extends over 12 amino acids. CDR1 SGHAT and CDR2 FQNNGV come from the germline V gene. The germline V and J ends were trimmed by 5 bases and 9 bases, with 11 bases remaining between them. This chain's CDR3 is CASSPDYVEQFF. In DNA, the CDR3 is TGTGCCAGCAGCCCGGACTATGTTGAGCAGTTCTTC.

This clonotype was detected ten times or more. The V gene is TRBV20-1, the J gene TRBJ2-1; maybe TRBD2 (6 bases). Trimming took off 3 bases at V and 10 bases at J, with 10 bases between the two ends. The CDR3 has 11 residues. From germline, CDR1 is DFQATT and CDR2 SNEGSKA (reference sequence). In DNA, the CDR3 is TGCAGTGCTAGCGGGCGGGGCGAGCAGTTCTTC. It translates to CSASGRGEQFF.

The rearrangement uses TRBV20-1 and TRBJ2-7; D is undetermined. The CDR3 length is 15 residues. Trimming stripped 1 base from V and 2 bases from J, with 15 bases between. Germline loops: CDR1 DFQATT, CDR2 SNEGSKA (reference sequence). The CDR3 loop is CSARVPARPTYEQYF. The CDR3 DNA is TGCAGTGCTAGAGTACCGGCTCGTCCCACCTACGAGCAGTACTTC.

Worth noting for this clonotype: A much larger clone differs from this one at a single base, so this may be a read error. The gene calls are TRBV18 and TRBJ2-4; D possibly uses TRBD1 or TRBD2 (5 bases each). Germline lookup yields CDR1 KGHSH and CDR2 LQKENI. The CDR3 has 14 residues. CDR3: CASSPSGRKNIRYF. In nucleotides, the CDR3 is TGTGCCAGCTCACCATCGGGACGGAAAAACATTCGGTACTTC.

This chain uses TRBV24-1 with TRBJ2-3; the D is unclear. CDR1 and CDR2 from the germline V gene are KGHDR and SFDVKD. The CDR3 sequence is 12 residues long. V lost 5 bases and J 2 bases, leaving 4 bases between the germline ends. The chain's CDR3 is CATSGDTDTQYF. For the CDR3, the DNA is TGTGCCACCAGTGGAGACACAGATACGCAGTATTTT.

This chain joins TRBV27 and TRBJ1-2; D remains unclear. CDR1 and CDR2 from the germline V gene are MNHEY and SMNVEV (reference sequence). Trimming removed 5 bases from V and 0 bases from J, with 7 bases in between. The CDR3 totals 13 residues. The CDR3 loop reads CASSRYSNYGYTF. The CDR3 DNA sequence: TGTGCCAGCAGTAGGTATTCTAACTATGGCTACACCTTC.

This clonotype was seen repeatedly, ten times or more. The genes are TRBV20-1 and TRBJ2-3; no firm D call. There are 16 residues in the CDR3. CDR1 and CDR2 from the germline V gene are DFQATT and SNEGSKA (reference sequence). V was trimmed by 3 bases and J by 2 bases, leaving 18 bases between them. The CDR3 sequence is CSASPPLGGNTDTQYF. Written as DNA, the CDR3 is TGCAGTGCTAGTCCTCCTCTTGGCGGAAACACAGATACGCAGTATTTT.

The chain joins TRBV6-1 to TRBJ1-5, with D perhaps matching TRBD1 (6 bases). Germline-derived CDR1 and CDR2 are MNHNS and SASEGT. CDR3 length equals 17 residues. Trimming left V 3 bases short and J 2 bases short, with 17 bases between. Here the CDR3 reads CASSEGAGGAGNQPQHF. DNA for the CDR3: TGTGCCAGCAGTGAGGGGGCTGGAGGGGCGGGCAATCAGCCCCAGCATTTT.

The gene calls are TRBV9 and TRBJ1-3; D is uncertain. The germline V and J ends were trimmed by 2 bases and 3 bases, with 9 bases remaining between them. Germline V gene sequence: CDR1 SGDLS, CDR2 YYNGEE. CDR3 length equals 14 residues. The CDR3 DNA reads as TGTGCCAGCAGCGTTGGACGCGGTGGAAACACCATATATTTT. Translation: CASSVGRGGNTIYF.

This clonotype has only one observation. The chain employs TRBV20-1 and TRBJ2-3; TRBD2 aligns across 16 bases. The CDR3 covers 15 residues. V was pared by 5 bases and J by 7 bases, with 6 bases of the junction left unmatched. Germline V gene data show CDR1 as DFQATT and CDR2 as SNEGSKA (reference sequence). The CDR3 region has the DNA TGCAGTGCTGCCGGGACTAGCGGGAGGGTAAATACGCAGTATTTT. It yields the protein CSAAGTSGRVNTQYF.

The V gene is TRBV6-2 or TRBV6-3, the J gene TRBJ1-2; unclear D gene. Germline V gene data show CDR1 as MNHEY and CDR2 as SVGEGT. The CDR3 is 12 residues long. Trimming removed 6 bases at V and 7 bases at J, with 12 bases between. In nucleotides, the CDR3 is TGTGCCAGCAGACTCTCAACTGGTGGCTACACCTTC. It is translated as CASRLSTGGYTF.